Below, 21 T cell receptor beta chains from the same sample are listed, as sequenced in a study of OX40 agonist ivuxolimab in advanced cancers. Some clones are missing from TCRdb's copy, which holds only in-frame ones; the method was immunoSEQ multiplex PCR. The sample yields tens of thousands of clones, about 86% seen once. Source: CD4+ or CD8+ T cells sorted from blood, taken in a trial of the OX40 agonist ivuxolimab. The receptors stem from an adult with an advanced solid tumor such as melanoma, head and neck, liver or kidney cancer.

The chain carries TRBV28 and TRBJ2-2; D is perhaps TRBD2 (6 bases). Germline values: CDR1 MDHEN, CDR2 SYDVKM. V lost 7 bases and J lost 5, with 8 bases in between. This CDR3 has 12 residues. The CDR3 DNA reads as TGTGCCAGCAAGGAGGGGACCGGGGAGCTGTTTTTT. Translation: CASKEGTGELFF.

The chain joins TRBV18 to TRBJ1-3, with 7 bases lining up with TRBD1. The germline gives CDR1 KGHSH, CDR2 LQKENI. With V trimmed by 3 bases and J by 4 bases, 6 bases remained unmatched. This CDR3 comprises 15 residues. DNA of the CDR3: TGTGCCAGCTCACCCCCGACAGGGAGAGGAAACACCATATATTTT. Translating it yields CASSPPTGRGNTIYF. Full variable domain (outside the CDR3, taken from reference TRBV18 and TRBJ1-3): NAGVMQNPRHLVRRRGQEARLRCSPMKGHSHVYWYRQLPEEGLKFMVYLQKENIIDESGMPKERFSAEFPKEGPSILRIQQVVRGDSAAYFCASSPPTGRGNTIYFGEGSWLTVV.

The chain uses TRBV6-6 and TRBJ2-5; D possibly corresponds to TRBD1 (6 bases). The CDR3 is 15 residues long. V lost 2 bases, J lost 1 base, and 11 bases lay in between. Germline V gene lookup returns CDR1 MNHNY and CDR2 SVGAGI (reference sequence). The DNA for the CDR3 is TGTGCCAGCAGTTACGAGGGACACTTCCAAGAGACCCAGTACTTC. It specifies CASSYEGHFQETQYF.

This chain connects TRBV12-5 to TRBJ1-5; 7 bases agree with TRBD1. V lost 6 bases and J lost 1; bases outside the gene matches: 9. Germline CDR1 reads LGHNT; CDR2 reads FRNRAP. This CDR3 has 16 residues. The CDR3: CASGYFTGVSNQPQHF. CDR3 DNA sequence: TGTGCTAGTGGCTATTTCACAGGGGTCAGCAATCAGCCCCAGCATTTT.

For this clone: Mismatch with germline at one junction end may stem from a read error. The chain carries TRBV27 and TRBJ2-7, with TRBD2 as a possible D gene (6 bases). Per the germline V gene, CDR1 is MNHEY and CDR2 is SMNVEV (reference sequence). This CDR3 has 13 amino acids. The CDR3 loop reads CASSLSAGTVRQF. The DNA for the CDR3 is TGTGCCAGCAGTTTAAGTGCGGGGACCGTCAGACAGTTC.

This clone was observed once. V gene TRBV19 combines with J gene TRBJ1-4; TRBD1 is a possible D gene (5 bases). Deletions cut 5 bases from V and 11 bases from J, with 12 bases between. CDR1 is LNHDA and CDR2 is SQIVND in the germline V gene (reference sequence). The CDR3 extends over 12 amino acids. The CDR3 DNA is TGTGCCAGTAGTGAACGACAGAGTAAACTGTTTTTT. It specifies CASSERQSKLFF.

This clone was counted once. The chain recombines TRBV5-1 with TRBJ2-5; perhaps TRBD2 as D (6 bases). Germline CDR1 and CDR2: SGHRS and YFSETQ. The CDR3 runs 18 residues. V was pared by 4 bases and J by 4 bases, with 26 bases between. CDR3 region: CASSNLTWGVRTGETQYF. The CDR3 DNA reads TGCGCCAGCAGCAACCTGACGTGGGGGGTCCGGACGGGAGAGACCCAGTACTTC. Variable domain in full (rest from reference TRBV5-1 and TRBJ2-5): KAGVTQTPRYLIKTRGQQVTLSCSPISGHRSVSWYQQTPGQGLQFLFEYFSETQRNKGNFPGRFSGRQFSNSRSEMNVSTLELGDSALYLCASSNLTWGVRTGETQYFGPGTRLLVL.

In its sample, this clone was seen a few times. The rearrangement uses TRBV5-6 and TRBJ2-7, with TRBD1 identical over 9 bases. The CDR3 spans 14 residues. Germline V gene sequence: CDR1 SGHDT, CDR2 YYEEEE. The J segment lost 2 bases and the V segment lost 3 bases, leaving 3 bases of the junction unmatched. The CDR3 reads CASSSDRGAYEQYF. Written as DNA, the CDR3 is TGTGCCAGCAGCTCAGACAGGGGGGCCTACGAGCAGTACTTC.

The CDR3 DNA reads as TGTGCCAGTACTCGACAGGGCAACACTGAAGCTTTCTTT. Amino acids: CASTRQGNTEAFF. The chain combines TRBV19 with TRBJ1-1; 7 nucleotides align to TRBD1. Germline values: CDR1 LNHDA, CDR2 SQIVND (reference sequence). The CDR3 extends over 13 amino acids. The V and J ends lost 7 bases and 2 bases, in that order; junction bases with no gene match: 4.

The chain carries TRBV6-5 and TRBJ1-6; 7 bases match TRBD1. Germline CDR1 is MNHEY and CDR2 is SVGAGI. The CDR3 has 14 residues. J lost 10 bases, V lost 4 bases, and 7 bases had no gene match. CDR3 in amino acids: CASSFGQVGSPLHF. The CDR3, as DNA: TGTGCCAGCAGTTTCGGACAGGTGGGATCACCCCTCCACTTT.

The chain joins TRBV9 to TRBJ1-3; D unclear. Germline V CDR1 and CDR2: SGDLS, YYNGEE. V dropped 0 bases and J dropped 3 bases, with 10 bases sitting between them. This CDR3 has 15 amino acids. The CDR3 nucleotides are TGTGCCAGCAGCGTAGGCGTCAGGCGTGGAAACACCATATATTTT. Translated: CASSVGVRRGNTIYF. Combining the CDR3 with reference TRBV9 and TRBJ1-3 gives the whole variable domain DSGVTQTPKHLITATGQRVTLRCSPRSGDLSVYWYQQSLDQGLQFLIQYYNGEERAKGNILERFSAQQFPDLHSELNLSSLELGDSALYFCASSVGVRRGNTIYFGEGSWLTVV.

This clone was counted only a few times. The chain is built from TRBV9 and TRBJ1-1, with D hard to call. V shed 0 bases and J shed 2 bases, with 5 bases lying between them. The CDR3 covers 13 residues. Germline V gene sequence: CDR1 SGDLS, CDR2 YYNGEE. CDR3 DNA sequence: TGTGCCAGCAGCGTAGCGGGTAACACTGAAGCTTTCTTT. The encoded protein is CASSVAGNTEAFF.

The CDR3 region is CASSPSQGRNQPQHF. The DNA for the CDR3 is TGTGCCAGCAGCCCATCACAGGGGCGCAATCAGCCCCAGCATTTT. The V call is TRBV7-2, the J call TRBJ1-5, with TRBD1 identical over 7 bases. Germline-derived CDR1 and CDR2 are SGHTA and FQGNSA. V was clipped by 5 bases and J by 2 bases; unmatched bases: 6. The CDR3 is made up of 15 amino acids.

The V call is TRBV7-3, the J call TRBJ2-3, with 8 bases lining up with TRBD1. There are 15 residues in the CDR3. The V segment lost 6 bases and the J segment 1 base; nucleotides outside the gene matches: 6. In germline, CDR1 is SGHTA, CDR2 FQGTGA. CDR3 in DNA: TGTGCCAGCAGTCAAACAGGGGGAGGCACAGATACGCAGTATTTT. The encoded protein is CASSQTGGGTDTQYF.

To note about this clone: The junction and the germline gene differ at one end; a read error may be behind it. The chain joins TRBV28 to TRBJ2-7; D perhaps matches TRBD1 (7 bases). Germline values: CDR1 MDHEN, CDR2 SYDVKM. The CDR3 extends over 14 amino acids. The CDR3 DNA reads TGTGCCAGCAGTTTAGAAGGGCAGGGGGGTTCCTCTATCTTC. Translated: CASSLEGQGGSSIF.

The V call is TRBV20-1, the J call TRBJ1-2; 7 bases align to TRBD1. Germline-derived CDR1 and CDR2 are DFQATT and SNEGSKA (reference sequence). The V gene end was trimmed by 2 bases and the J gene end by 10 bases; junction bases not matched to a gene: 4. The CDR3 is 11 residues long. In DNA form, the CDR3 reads TGCAGTGCTAGACCGGGACAGAACTACACCTTC. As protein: CSARPGQNYTF.

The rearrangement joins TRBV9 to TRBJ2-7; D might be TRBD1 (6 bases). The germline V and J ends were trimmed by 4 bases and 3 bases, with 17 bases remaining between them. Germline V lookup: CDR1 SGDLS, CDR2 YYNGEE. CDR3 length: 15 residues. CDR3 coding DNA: TGTGCCAGCAGCTTTGGGGGCGGGTACAACTACGAGCAGTACTTC. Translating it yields CASSFGGGYNYEQYF.

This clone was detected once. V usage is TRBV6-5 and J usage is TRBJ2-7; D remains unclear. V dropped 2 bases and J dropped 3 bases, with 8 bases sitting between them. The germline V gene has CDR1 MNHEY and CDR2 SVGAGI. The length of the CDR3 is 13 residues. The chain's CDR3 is CASSYRTSYEQYF. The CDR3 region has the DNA TGTGCCAGCAGTTACCGGACCAGCTACGAGCAGTACTTC.

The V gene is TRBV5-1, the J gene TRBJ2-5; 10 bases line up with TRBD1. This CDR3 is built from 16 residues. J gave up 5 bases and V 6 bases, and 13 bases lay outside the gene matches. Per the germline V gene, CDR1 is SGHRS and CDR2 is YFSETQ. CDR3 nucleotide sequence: TGCGCCAGCACCGTTACGACAGGGGGCGCCGGGGAGACCCAGTACTTC. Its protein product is CASTVTTGGAGETQYF.

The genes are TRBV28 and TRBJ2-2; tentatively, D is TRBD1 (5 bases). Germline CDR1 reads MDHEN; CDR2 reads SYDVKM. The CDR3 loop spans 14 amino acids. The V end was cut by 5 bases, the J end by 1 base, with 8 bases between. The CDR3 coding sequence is TGTGCCAGCAGTGGACAAGTGAACACCGGGGAGCTGTTTTTT. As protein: CASSGQVNTGELFF.

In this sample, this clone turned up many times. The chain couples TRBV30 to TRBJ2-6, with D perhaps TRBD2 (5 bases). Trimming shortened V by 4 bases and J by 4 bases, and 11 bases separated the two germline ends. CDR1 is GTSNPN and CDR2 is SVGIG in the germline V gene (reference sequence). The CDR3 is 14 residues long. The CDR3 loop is CAWTRTDGANVLTF. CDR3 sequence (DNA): TGTGCCTGGACCAGGACTGACGGGGCCAACGTCCTGACTTTC.